A selection of T cell receptor beta chains follows, all from one sample in a study of OX40 agonist ivuxolimab in advanced cancers. Repertoires were generated with immunoSEQ multiplex PCR, while TCRdb's copy carries only in-frame clones and drops some. Found here are 80,000 or so clones, over 75% of them singletons; the top ten hold 6.9%. The input for sequencing was CD4+ or CD8+ T cells sorted from blood, taken in a trial of the OX40 agonist ivuxolimab. These receptors all stem from an adult with an advanced solid tumor such as melanoma, head and neck, liver or kidney cancer. CDR3s include the opening cysteine and the closing phenylalanine or tryptophan. The order of the fields is CDR3 protein, CDR3 DNA, J gene, V gene, D gene, clone size. D genes are given only for firm matches. Size values are once, few and many counts, or a class for expanded clones, and some rows have none.

CASSYGNSPLHF,TGTGCCAGCAGTTATGGGAATTCACCCCTCCACTTT,TRBJ1-6,TRBV6-5,NA,NA
CASSPGGNQETQYF,TGTGCCAGCAGCCCCGGGGGAAACCAGGAGACCCAGTACTTC,TRBJ2-5,TRBV7-9,NA,NA
CASSLDPGSDTQYF,TGTGCCAGCAGCTTAGATCCGGGTTCAGATACGCAGTATTTT,TRBJ2-3,TRBV11-3,NA,NA
CASSFTGETGELFF,TGCGCCAGCAGCTTTACAGGGGAAACCGGGGAGCTGTTTTTT,TRBJ2-2,TRBV5-1,TRBD1,NA
CASSDPGYNEQFF,TGCGCCAGCAGCGATCCCGGGTACAATGAGCAGTTCTTC,TRBJ2-1,TRBV4-3,NA,NA
CASSPGDRDYGYTF,TGTGCCAGTAGTCCGGGGGACAGAGACTATGGCTACACCTTC,TRBJ1-2,TRBV19,TRBD1,NA
CASSLTITGAGGYTF,TGTGCCAGCAGCTTAACGATTACGGGGGCGGGTGGCTACACCTTC,TRBJ1-2,TRBV7-2,NA,NA
CATGTSGYQETQYF,TGTGCCACAGGGACTAGCGGGTACCAAGAGACCCAGTACTTC,TRBJ2-5,TRBV19,TRBD2,once
CASSLNSQQETQYF,TGTGCCAGCAGCTTAAACAGCCAACAAGAGACCCAGTACTTC,TRBJ2-5,TRBV11-3,NA,NA
CASSQVGRDTQYF,TGCGCCAGCAGCCAAGTTGGACGAGATACGCAGTATTTT,TRBJ2-3,TRBV4-1,NA,once
CASSLTRPRGTEAFF,TGTGCCAGCAGTTTAACAAGGCCCAGAGGCACTGAAGCTTTCTTT,TRBJ1-1,TRBV2,NA,NA
CSVEGKGGSRNEQFF,TGCAGCGTTGAGGGTAAGGGGGGATCGAGGAATGAGCAGTTCTTC,TRBJ2-1,TRBV29-1,NA,few
CASSNTGEGNTIYF,TGTGCCAGCTCAAATACAGGGGAAGGAAACACCATATATTTT,TRBJ1-3,TRBV18,TRBD1,NA
CASSHPDSTYEQYF,TGTGCCAGCAGCCACCCGGACAGCACCTACGAGCAGTACTTC,TRBJ2-7,TRBV5-4,NA,NA
CASSIGWGDRNQPQHF,TGTGCCAGTAGTATAGGGTGGGGGGATCGGAATCAGCCCCAGCATTTT,TRBJ1-5,TRBV19,NA,NA
CASSIKVGSSGANVLTF,TGTGCCAGTAGTATTAAGGTGGGAAGCTCTGGGGCCAACGTCCTGACTTTC,TRBJ2-6,TRBV19,NA,NA
CASRPSGKGTDTQYF,TGTGCCAGCAGGCCTAGCGGCAAGGGCACAGATACGCAGTATTTT,TRBJ2-3,TRBV5-4,TRBD2,NA
CASTSLAGAIGELFF,TGTGCCAGCACGTCTCTAGCGGGAGCGATCGGGGAGCTGTTTTTT,TRBJ2-2,TRBV2,TRBD2,NA